These 27 T cell receptor beta chains share one sample of origin, sequenced in a study of blood T cell repertoires in COVID-19. TCRdb's copy holds only in-frame clones and misses some; the assay was immunoSEQ multiplex PCR. The table includes more than 250,000 clones, around 87% detected once. The sequenced sample was peripheral blood. These receptors were collected from a man between 18 and 29 years old with active or convalescent COVID-19.

This chain uses TRBV5-6 with TRBJ1-2, with D possibly matching TRBD1 (5 bases). The V gene lost 0 bases and the J gene lost 6 bases, with 6 bases spanning the gap. The CDR3 loop spans 12 amino acids. Germline lookup yields CDR1 SGHDT and CDR2 YYEEEE. This CDR3 reads CASSLGTNGYTF. In DNA, the CDR3 is TGTGCCAGCAGCTTGGGGACAAATGGCTACACCTTC. The full variable domain, its missing parts supplied by reference TRBV5-6 and TRBJ1-2, is DAGVTQSPTHLIKTRGQQVTLRCSPKSGHDTVSWYQQALGQGPQFIFQYYEEEERQRGNFPDRFSGHQFPNYSSELNVNALLLGDSALYLCASSLGTNGYTFGSGTRLTVV.

The J gene is TRBJ1-5, the V gene TRBV27; D is perhaps TRBD1 (6 bases). Germline V gene lookup returns CDR1 MNHEY and CDR2 SMNVEV (reference sequence). This CDR3 is 13 amino acids long. V lost 6 bases and J 4 bases, leaving 10 bases between the germline ends. CDR3 nucleotide sequence: TGTGCCAGCAGACAGGGAAATAATCAGCCCCAGCATTTT. Translated: CASRQGNNQPQHF.

This clone occurred many times. Sequence at one end of the junction differs from germline and may be a read error. The chain employs TRBV7-7 and TRBJ2-2; tentative D call: TRBD2 (6 bases). Germline CDR1 SSHAT, CDR2 FNYEAQ (reference sequence). This CDR3 comprises 16 residues. CDR3 amino acids: CASSLEAGLNTGELFF. CDR3 coding DNA: TGTGCTAGCAGCTTAGAGGCGGGATTGAACACCGGGGAGCTGTTTTTT. The variable domain in full, completed from reference TRBV7-7 and TRBJ2-2, reads GAGVSQSPRYKVTKRGQDVTLRCDPISSHATLYWYQQALGQGPEFLTYFNYEAQPDKSGLPSDRFSAERPEGSISTLTIQRTEQRDSAMYRCASSLEAGLNTGELFFGEGSRLTVL.

The chain combines TRBV2 with TRBJ2-7; TRBD2 aligns across 8 bases. Germline V gives CDR1 SNHLY, CDR2 FYNNEI. Trimming removed 10 bases from V and 0 bases from J; junction bases left unmatched: 11. The CDR3 totals 15 residues. The CDR3 protein is CAIGGGGMSSYEQYF. The DNA of the CDR3 is TGTGCCATCGGGGGGGGAGGAATGAGCTCCTACGAGCAGTACTTC.

This clone was seen only a few times. The rearrangement uses TRBV2 and TRBJ1-4; perhaps TRBD1 as D (5 bases). Germline lookup yields CDR1 SNHLY and CDR2 FYNNEI. V was pared by 0 bases and J by 8 bases, with 13 bases between. This CDR3 region has 15 residues. The DNA of the CDR3 is TGTGCCAGCAGTGAAGCAGGGATAAGGGGCGAAAAACTGTTTTTT. This encodes CASSEAGIRGEKLFF.

This rearrangement joins TRBV19 to TRBJ1-5; D remains unclear. In germline, CDR1 is LNHDA, CDR2 SQIVND (reference sequence). The ends were cut back, 1 base at V and 2 bases at J, with 15 bases in the middle. The CDR3 has 17 residues. The CDR3 sequence: CASSIGVGYVGNQPQHF. The CDR3, as DNA: TGTGCCAGTAGTATAGGGGTCGGGTACGTTGGCAATCAGCCCCAGCATTTT.

The rearrangement uses TRBV5-4 and TRBJ2-3; TRBD2 agrees at 8 bases. Per the germline V gene, CDR1 is SGHNT and CDR2 is YYREEE (reference sequence). This CDR3 has 15 residues. V lost 4 bases to trimming and J lost 5 bases; unmatched junction nucleotides: 9. This CDR3 is CASSPRGGRGDTQYF. The CDR3 region has the DNA TGTGCCAGCAGCCCCCGGGGGGGAAGGGGAGATACGCAGTATTTT.

The chain carries TRBV7-9 and TRBJ1-1; TRBD1 aligns across 9 bases. Per the germline V gene, CDR1 is SEHNR and CDR2 is FQNEAQ (reference sequence). The V segment lost 1 base and the J segment 9 bases; nucleotides outside the gene matches: 12. This CDR3 spans 16 amino acids. The CDR3 sequence is CASSLVGLRTGAQAFF. The CDR3 region has the DNA TGTGCCAGCAGCTTAGTAGGCCTTCGGACAGGGGCCCAAGCTTTCTTT.

The rearrangement links TRBV6-5 to TRBJ2-7; no clear D gene. The CDR3 length is 11 residues. Germline CDR1 reads MNHEY; CDR2 reads SVGAGI. Trimming left V 5 bases short and J 2 bases short, with 4 bases between. The CDR3 sequence: CASSPPYEQYF. The CDR3 DNA sequence: TGTGCCAGCAGTCCTCCCTACGAGCAGTACTTC.

The chain links TRBV7-6 to TRBJ1-2; the D gene is possibly TRBD1 (5 bases). Looked up from germline, CDR1 is SGHVS and CDR2 is FNYEAQ. This CDR3 spans 15 amino acids. V lost 1 base and J 4 bases, leaving 13 bases between the germline ends. CDR3 sequence reads: CASSLDAGGGYGYTF. DNA for the CDR3: TGTGCCAGCAGCTTAGACGCGGGGGGTGGCTATGGCTACACCTTC.

The chain couples TRBV24-1 to TRBJ1-2, with D unclear. The CDR3 is 12 residues long. Germline CDR1 and CDR2: KGHDR and SFDVKD. Between the trimmed V and J ends, which lost 3 bases and 8 bases, there was a span of 9 bases. The CDR3 region has the DNA TGTGCCACCAGTGATCCTACGGAGGGCTACACCTTC. It yields the protein CATSDPTEGYTF.

J is TRBJ1-4 and V is TRBV4-2; the D gene is possibly TRBD1 (5 bases). The V end was cut by 0 bases, the J end by 6 bases, with 11 bases between. CDR1 is LGHNA and CDR2 is YNFKEQ in the germline V gene. The CDR3 covers 15 residues. DNA of the CDR3: TGTGCCAGCAGCCAAGATCGGGGGGACGATGAAAAACTGTTTTTT. It encodes CASSQDRGDDEKLFF.

This sequence joins TRBV11-2 and TRBJ2-2; TRBD2 agrees at 8 bases. Per germline, CDR1 SGHAT and CDR2 FQNNGV. V trimming: 1 base; J trimming: 1 base; junction bases outside the gene matches: 2. The CDR3 length is 16 residues. CDR3 region: CASSLASGGNTGELFF. The CDR3 DNA is TGTGCCAGCAGCTTAGCCAGCGGGGGGAACACCGGGGAGCTGTTTTTT.

The chain carries TRBV10-2 and TRBJ1-1, with D possibly TRBD1 on 6 matching bases. CDR3 length equals 14 residues. The V end was cut by 3 bases, the J end by 2 bases, with 10 bases between. Germline CDR1 is WSHSY and CDR2 is SAAADI. The DNA of the CDR3 is TGCGCCAGCAGTGAACAGGGTTCAAACACTGAAGCTTTCTTT. This gives the protein CASSEQGSNTEAFF.

The chain is built from TRBV2 and TRBJ2-2; possible D gene TRBD2, 6 bases. The germline V gene encodes CDR1 SNHLY and CDR2 FYNNEI. The CDR3 runs 14 residues. Trimming cost V 6 bases and J 6 bases, with 14 bases left between them. The CDR3 sequence: CASSREREAGELFF. CDR3 in DNA: TGTGCCAGCAGCCGTGAGAGGGAGGCCGGGGAGCTGTTTTTT.

The chain employs TRBV15 and TRBJ2-4; D is possibly TRBD1 (6 bases). The CDR3 is 16 amino acids. Trimming pared 0 bases from V and 9 bases from J, leaving 18 bases between. Looked up from germline, CDR1 is LNHNV and CDR2 is YYDKDF (reference sequence). This CDR3 reads CATSRDVNRETSIQYF. In DNA, the CDR3 is TGTGCCACCAGCAGAGACGTGAACAGGGAGACGAGCATTCAGTACTTC.

The chain couples TRBV5-4 to TRBJ2-6, with 7 positions matching TRBD1. This CDR3 region has 18 residues. Germline V gene sequence: CDR1 SGHNT, CDR2 YYREEE (reference sequence). J was trimmed by 0 bases and V by 6 bases; bases with no gene match: 12. The CDR3 reads CASTRFGTAHSGANVLTF. The CDR3 nucleotides read TGTGCCAGCACCAGGTTTGGGACAGCTCACTCTGGGGCCAACGTCCTGACTTTC.

The chain carries TRBV6-2 or TRBV6-3 and TRBJ1-4; D gene unclear. V was trimmed by 2 bases and J by 0 bases, leaving 7 bases between them. The CDR3 extends over 15 amino acids. CDR1 and CDR2 from the germline V gene are MNHEY and SVGEGT. CDR3 nucleotide sequence: TGTGCCAGCAGTTACCGCGCCGCAACTAATGAAAAACTGTTTTTT. This encodes CASSYRAATNEKLFF.

The chain carries TRBV14 and TRBJ2-7; a possible D gene is TRBD2 (6 bases). The germline CDR1 and CDR2 sequences are SGHDN and FVKESK. Trimming cost V 0 bases and J 0 bases, with 9 bases left between them. The CDR3 is made up of 15 amino acids. CDR3 in amino acids: CASSQDVGSSYEQYF. The CDR3 bases are TGTGCCAGCAGCCAAGACGTCGGGAGCTCCTACGAGCAGTACTTC. The complete variable domain, with remaining parts taken from reference TRBV14 and TRBJ2-7, reads EAGVTQFPSHSVIEKGQTVTLRCDPISGHDNLYWYRRVMGKEIKFLLHFVKESKQDESGMPNNRFLAERTGGTYSTLKVQPAELEDSGVYFCASSQDVGSSYEQYFGPGTRLTVT.

This chain joins TRBV10-3 and TRBJ2-1, with TRBD2 as a possible D gene (6 bases). This CDR3 region has 12 residues. V lost 7 bases, J lost 6 bases, and 10 bases lay in between. Germline V gene lookup returns CDR1 ENHRY and CDR2 SYGVKD. CDR3 sequence: CAIMPEGNEQFF. In DNA, the CDR3 is TGTGCCATCATGCCGGAGGGCAATGAGCAGTTCTTC.

DNA of the CDR3: TGTGCCAGCAGCGTAGCCGACAGACGAAATTCACCCCTCCACTTT. Translation gives CASSVADRRNSPLHF. The chain is built from TRBV9 and TRBJ1-6; maybe TRBD1 (5 bases). Germline V gene data show CDR1 as SGDLS and CDR2 as YYNGEE. Trimming shortened V by 0 bases and J by 7 bases, and 11 bases separated the two germline ends. CDR3 size: 15 residues.

The rearrangement joins TRBV5-1 to TRBJ1-4, with D perhaps TRBD1 (5 bases). The CDR3 length is 15 residues. The V gene lost 4 bases and the J gene lost 0 bases, with 10 bases spanning the gap. Germline values: CDR1 SGHRS, CDR2 YFSETQ. The CDR3 nucleotides read TGCGCCAGCAGCCCAGGGCTTGCAACTAATGAAAAACTGTTTTTT. The encoded protein is CASSPGLATNEKLFF.

The chain recombines TRBV28 with TRBJ1-6, with 8 positions matching TRBD1. CDR1 and CDR2 from the germline V gene are MDHEN and SYDVKM. There are 16 residues in the CDR3. The V and J ends lost 3 bases and 3 bases, in that order; junction bases with no gene match: 4. CDR3 DNA sequence: TGTGCCAGCAGTTTGCCAGGGGGCATCTATAATTCACCCCTCCACTTT. Protein product: CASSLPGGIYNSPLHF. Supplemented by reference TRBV28 and TRBJ1-6, the full variable domain reads DVKVTQSSRYLVKRTGEKVFLECVQDMDHENMFWYRQDPGLGLRLIYFSYDVKMKEKGDIPEGYSVSREKKERFSLILESASTNQTSMYLCASSLPGGIYNSPLHFGNGTRLTVT.

The chain employs TRBV24-1 and TRBJ2-1; D is possibly TRBD2 (6 bases). This CDR3 contains 16 residues. V shed 4 bases and J shed 0 bases, with 12 bases lying between them. Germline assignment: CDR1 KGHDR and CDR2 SFDVKD. The DNA of the CDR3 is TGTGCCACCAGTGACCCTAGCGCGAGCTCCTACAATGAGCAGTTCTTC. It encodes CATSDPSASSYNEQFF.

V gene TRBV19 combines with J gene TRBJ2-2; 7 bases are a match to TRBD1. The junction had 7 bases not matched to a gene; V was cut back by 9 bases and J by 3 bases. The CDR3 is 14 residues long. From germline, CDR1 is LNHDA and CDR2 SQIVND (reference sequence). The CDR3 nucleotides are TGTGCCAGCGCCGGGACAGTCGACACCGGGGAGCTGTTTTTT. It specifies CASAGTVDTGELFF. Full variable domain (missing parts from reference TRBV19 and TRBJ2-2): DGGITQSPKYLFRKEGQNVTLSCEQNLNHDAMYWYRQDPGQGLRLIYYSQIVNDFQKGDIAEGYSVSREKKESFPLTVTSAQKNPTAFYLCASAGTVDTGELFFGEGSRLTVL.

The V gene is TRBV29-1, the J gene TRBJ2-1, with 8 bases identical to TRBD2. The CDR3 runs 13 residues. Germline values: CDR1 SQVTM, CDR2 ANQGSEA. V lost 6 bases, J lost 3 bases, and 4 bases stayed unmatched. The CDR3 spells CSVAGGYYNEQFF. CDR3 sequence (DNA): TGCAGCGTCGCGGGGGGCTACTACAATGAGCAGTTCTTC.

V is TRBV4-2 and J is TRBJ1-2; D ambiguous. This CDR3 region has 16 residues. CDR1 and CDR2 (germline): LGHNA, YNFKEQ. Trimming left V 3 bases short and J 4 bases short, with 18 bases between. CDR3 sequence: CASSQVTNAVGYGYTF. The CDR3 bases are TGTGCCAGCAGCCAGGTAACTAATGCTGTTGGCTATGGCTACACCTTC.